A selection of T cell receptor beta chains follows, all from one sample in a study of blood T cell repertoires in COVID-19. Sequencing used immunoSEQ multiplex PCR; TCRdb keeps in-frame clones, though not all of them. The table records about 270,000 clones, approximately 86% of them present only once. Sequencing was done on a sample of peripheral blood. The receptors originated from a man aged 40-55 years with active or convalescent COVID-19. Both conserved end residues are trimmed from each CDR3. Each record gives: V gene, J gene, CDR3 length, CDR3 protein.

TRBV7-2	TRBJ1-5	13	ASSFRTGGLQPQH
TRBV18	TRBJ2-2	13	ASSTGGRDTGELF
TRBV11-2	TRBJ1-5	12	ASSLGSRGQPQH
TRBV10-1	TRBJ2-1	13	ASSGAGGRNNEQF
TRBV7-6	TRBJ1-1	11	ASSEDRSTEAF
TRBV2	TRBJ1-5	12	ASSVQRVGQPQH
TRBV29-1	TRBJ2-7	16	SVGSRFEWGQGAWEQY
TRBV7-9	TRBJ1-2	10	ASSSTGFGYT
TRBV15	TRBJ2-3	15	ATSRDLGGSWPDTQY
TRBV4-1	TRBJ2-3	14	ASSQDTGTGGLSQY
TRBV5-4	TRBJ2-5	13	ARKRERGDKETQY
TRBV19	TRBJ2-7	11	ASANQTAYEQY
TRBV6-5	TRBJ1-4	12	ASSYRQGYEKLF
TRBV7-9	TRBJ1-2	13	ASSSRQGANYGYT
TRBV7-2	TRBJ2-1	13	ASSLVGTGYGEQF
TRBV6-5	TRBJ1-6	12	ASSSRTGESPLH
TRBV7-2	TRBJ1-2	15	ASSFEWQGASNYGYT
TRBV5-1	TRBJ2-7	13	ASSPWASGSDEQY
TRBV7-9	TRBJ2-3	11	ASSLGDWRTQY
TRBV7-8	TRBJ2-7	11	ASNSGRSHEQY
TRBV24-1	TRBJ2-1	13	ATSDPPGGYNEQF
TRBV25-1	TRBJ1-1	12	ASSELGQNTEAF
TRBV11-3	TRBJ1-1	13	ASSPGTGGEAEAF
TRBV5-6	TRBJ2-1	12	ASSRRDSNNEQF
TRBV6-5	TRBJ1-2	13	ASSQRVGGSYGYT
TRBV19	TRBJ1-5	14	ASNPRGRVGNQPQH
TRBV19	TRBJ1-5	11	ASTGQGLKPQH
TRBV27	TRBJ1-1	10	ASSRPRGEAF
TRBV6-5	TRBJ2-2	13	ASRVAGANTGGLF
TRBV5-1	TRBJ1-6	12	ASSLTFYNSPLH
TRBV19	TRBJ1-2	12	ASSIPSYSYGYT
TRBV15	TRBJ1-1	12	ATSRGTGNTEAF
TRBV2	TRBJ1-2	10	ASSQHPEGYT
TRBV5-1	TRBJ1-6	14	ASQEGRASDNSPLH
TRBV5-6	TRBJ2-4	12	ASSLGAAKNIQY
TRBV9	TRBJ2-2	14	ASSSWDRGRKGELF
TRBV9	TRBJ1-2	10	ASRGGENGYT
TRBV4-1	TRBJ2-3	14	ASSQDRVAATDTQY
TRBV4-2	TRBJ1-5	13	ASSQEGAPGQPQH
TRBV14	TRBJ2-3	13	ASSYGVLDTDTQY
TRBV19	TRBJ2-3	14	ASRGSGVAGALTQY
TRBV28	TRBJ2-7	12	ASSPPHRGLEQY
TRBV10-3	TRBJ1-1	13	AISTGQGGNTEAF
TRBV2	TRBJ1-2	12	ASSAAGTDYGYT
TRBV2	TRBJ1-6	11	ASRDMMGSPLH
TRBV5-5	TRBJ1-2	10	ASSLTNSGYT
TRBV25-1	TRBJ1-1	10	ASSGGGEEAF
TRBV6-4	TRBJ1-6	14	ASSEQGFSYNSPLH
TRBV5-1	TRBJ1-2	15	ASSTGHRGNGAYGYT
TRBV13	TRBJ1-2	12	ASSPGTADYGYT
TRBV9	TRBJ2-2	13	ASSVGLAGTGELF
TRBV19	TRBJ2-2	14	ASSIVAGVVPGELF
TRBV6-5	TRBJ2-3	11	ATRGGLADTQY
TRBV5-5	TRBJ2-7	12	ASSPLAGGGEQY
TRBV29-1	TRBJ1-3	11	SAASVSGNTIY